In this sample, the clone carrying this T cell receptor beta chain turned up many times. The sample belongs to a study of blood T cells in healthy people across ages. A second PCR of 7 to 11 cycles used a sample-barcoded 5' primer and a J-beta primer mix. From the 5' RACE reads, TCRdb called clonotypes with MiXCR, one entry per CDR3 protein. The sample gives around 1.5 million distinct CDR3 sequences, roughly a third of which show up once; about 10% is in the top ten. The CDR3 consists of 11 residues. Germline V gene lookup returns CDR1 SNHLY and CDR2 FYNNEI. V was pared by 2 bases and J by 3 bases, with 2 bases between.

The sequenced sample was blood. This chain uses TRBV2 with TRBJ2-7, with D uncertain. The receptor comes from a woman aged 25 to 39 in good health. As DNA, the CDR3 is TGTGCCAGCAGTGAAAACTACGAGCAGTACTTC. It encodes CASSENYEQYF.